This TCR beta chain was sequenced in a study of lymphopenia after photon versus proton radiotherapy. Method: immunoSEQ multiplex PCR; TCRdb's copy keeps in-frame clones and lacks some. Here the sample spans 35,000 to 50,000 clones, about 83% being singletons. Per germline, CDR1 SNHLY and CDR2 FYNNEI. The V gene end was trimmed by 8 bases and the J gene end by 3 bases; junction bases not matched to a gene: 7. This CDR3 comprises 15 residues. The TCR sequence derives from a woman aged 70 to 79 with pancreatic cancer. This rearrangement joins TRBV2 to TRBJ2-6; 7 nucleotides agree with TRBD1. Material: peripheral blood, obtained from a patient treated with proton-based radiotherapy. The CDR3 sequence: CASSGTEFGANVLTF. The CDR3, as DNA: TGTGCCAGCTCCGGGACAGAGTTTGGGGCCAACGTCCTGACTTTC.